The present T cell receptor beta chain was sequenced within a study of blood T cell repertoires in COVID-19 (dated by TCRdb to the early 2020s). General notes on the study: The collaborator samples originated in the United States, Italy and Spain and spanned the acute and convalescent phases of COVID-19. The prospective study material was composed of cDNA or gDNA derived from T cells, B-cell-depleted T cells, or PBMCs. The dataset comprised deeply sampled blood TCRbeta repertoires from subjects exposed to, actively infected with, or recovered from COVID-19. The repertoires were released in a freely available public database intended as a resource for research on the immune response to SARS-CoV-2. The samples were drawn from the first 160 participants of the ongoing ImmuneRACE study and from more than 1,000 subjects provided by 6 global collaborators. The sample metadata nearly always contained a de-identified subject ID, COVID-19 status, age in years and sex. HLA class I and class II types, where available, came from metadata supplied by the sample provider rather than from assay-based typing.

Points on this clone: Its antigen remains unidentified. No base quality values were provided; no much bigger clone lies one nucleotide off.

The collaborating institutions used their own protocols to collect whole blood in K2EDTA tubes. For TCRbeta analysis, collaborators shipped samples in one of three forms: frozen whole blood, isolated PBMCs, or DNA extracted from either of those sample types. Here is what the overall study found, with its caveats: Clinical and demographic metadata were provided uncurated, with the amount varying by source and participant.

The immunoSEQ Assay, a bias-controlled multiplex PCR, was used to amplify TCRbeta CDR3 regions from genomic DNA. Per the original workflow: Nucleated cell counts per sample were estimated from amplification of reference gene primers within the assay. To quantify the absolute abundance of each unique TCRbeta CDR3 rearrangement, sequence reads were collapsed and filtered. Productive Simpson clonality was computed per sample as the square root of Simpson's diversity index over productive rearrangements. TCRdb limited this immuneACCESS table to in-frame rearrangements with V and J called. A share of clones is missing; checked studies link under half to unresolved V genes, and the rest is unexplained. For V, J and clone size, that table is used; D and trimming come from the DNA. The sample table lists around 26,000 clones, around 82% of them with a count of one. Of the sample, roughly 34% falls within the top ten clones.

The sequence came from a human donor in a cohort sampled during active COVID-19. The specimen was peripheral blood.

The CDR3 reads as follows: CASSQGQGNTEAFF. At the DNA level, the sequence is TGTGCCAGCTCACAAGGACAGGGGAACACTGAAGCTTTCTTT. The V gene is TRBV18 and the J gene is TRBJ1-1; TRBD1 aligns with 8 central bases. From cysteine to phenylalanine, the CDR3 is 14 amino acids long. The retained sequence is limited to the CDR3, 42 bases, with the frame set at the first base. Based on the germline V gene, the CDR1 and CDR2 sequences are KGHSH and LQKENI. Trimming leaves V shorter by 4 bases and J shorter by 1 base, with the junction holding 2 bases beyond the gene matches.